This TCR beta chain emerged from a study of vaccination and CD4 T cells after COVID-19. Treatment defined: approximately 11-day PBMC culture with coronavirus spike peptide pools or control peptides (ViraFEST assay). This clonotype was seen once. What it binds is not known. The V gene's germline CDR1 is DFQATT and CDR2 SNEGSKA (reference sequence). This CDR3 has 14 amino acids. Trimming removed 4 bases from V and 6 bases from J, with 16 bases in between. The Oncomine TCR Beta short-read assay sequenced DNA from cultured CD4+ T cells. MiXCR, run by TCRdb on the PCR reads, gives a single entry per CDR3 protein. This sample has about 17,000 distinct CDR3 sequences, with nearly 50% found just once.

The V gene is TRBV20-1, the J gene TRBJ2-1, with a possible D match to TRBD1 (6 bases). Sample: CD4+ T cells from blood, cultured in vitro, taken before SARS-CoV-2 vaccination. The clonotype comes from a human donor who had recovered from COVID-19. For the CDR3, the DNA is TGCAGTGCTATCGGCGACAGGTTTGGCAATGAGCAGTTCTTC. It specifies CSAIGDRFGNEQFF.